This T cell receptor (beta chain) was recorded in a study of CD8+ T cells in alopecia areata. Study-wide context: Among treated patients, oral tofacitinib was administered at 5 to 10 mg twice daily. Broader study findings: Higher clonality than in normal scalp was seen in lesional scalp, especially alopecia totalis/universalis. Scalp data also include sequences from resident alphabeta T cells of normal skin.

RNA extraction was followed by reverse transcription into cDNA, which acted as the sequencing template. TCRdb's copy holds only in-frame clones and misses some; the assay was immunoSEQ multiplex PCR. Of some 180,000 clones listed, roughly 60% were seen once; the top ten hold over 1.5%. Individuals with alopecia areata gave both lesional scalp punch biopsies and peripheral blood for collection. Germline CDR1 reads SQVTM; CDR2 reads ANQGSEA. The CDR3 sequence is 13 residues long. This clone has more than one count but fewer than ten. Antigen: not known. The chain carries TRBV29-1 and TRBJ2-5; the D is unclear. This clonotype was sampled from a human donor with alopecia areata. The sample in question was CD4+ T cells sorted from blood, obtained at week 0. CDR3 region: CSASGILQETQYF. Written as DNA, the CDR3 is TGCAGTGCCTCAGGTATTCTCCAAGAGACCCAGTACTTC.